This T cell receptor (beta chain) was found in a study of immune aging and cytomegalovirus after organ transplant (dated by TCRdb to the early 2020s). Background for the entire study: Every transplant recipient was given three-drug immunosuppression consisting of prednisone, tacrolimus, and mycophenolate.

General study outcomes and caveats: CD57 was not measured in the sequencing data, so a conservative gene-based aging definition was used instead. Following viremia, aged-phenotype cells rose post-transplant in clones of any size, with the rise occurring earlier in large clones (days 200-264) than in small clones. Large clones contained a higher proportion of TEMRA cells, and the seven largest clones (roughly 2,000 cells) acquired aged and TEMRA cells while losing TCM cells.

Receptor libraries were prepared by single-cell sequencing. Data came from an Illumina NovaSeq 6000. The BD Rhapsody Targeted mRNA and AbSeq Reagent Kit, in a microwell format, was used for cell capture and library preparation. Libraries were prepared to cover TCR, sample tags, AbSeq, and targeted mRNA from the Human T-Cell Expression Panel plus custom TOX and TOX2 primers. An Illumina NovaSeq was used to sequence the libraries. In the source study's methods: The analysis covered around 10,000 cells in total, of which 7076 were CD8 T cells and 4,000 to 5,000 were CD8 T cells with an identifiable TCR CDR3. The BD Rhapsody Targeted Analysis Pipeline, including V(D)J processing, was run on the Seven Bridges Genomics platform to process the raw data. SeqGeq 1.6.0 was used for quality control, Sample Tag demultiplexing with Lex-BDSMK, clone identification with VDJ Explorer, and Seurat clustering. Clones comprising <1% of CD8 T cells were considered non-expanded; clones comprising >2.5% of the sample were considered clonal expansions. Using fastp at Q25 and MiXCR, TCRdb reprocessed the public reads and kept productive beta chains. Every distinct CDR3 protein forms one entry, paired with its most common genes and DNA. These V and J calls rely on TCRdb rather than the paper's analysis. Within this sample are about 20,000 distinct CDR3 sequences, with roughly 38% of them counted one time only. About 25% of the sample is taken by the ten largest.

The sample's time point label is to be understood as: five sample-tagged time points from pre-transplant (day -1) to day 368 post-transplant, pooled. After thawing, PBMC were stimulated with a CMV IE-1 overlapping peptide library for under 15 hours, with no transport inhibitors added. After being thawed and rested overnight, the cells were stimulated in R10 medium along with CD28/CD49d costimulation. The IE-1 peptide library was made up of 15-amino-acid peptides with 11-amino-acid overlaps. Samples from each time point were barcoded using BD Single-Cell Multiplexing Kit Sample Tags, then pooled and stained with oligo-conjugated anti-CD45RA and sorting antibodies. A BD FACSAria III was used to sort CMV-responsive CD8+CD137+ and CD4+CD154+ T cells at 4-way purity. EDTA vacutainers were used to collect blood, which was then processed with a Ficoll gradient within 1-24 hours. A distance of 10 bases separates the germline ends of V and J, which lose 3 bases and 8 bases respectively. From its cysteine to its phenylalanine, the CDR3 spans 12 amino acids. Here the CDR3 DNA is all that survives: 36 bases in frame from base 1. CDR1 and CDR2 (KGHSH, LQKENI) derive from the germline V gene.

Regarding this clonotype: This receptor's antigen is unknown. One base away there is no much larger clone; base qualities are not given.

This material consisted of CMV peptide-activated CD4+ and CD8+ T cells sorted from blood, taken at five time points, pooled. The cell subset or site label on this specimen signifies: sorted CD8+CD137+ and CD4+CD154+ T cells after 12 h CMV IE-1 peptide stimulation. This chain is built from TRBV18 and TRBJ1-1; no D segment can be confidently identified. The receptor was isolated from a female donor who had a heart transplant and CMV viremia. The DNA sequence reads TGTGCCAGCTCACCCAAGACAAAAGAAGCTTTCTTT. This codes for CASSPKTKEAFF.